This entry is about one T cell receptor (beta chain). The antigen is unknown. The sample originates from a study of blood T cells in healthy people across ages. In the study overall: For every two T cells, template switching captured about one barcoded beta molecule.

Study-wide results and limits: Naive CD4+ cells and diversity were both higher in long-lived donors than in aged donors.

The CDR3 is 12 amino acids. The germline CDR1 and CDR2 sequences are DFQATT and SNEGSKA (reference sequence). Primed by a sample-barcoded 5' primer and a J-beta primer mix, a second PCR proceeded for 7 to 11 cycles. TCRdb called the 5' RACE reads again in MiXCR, with one record for every CDR3 protein. The sample includes roughly 1,300,000 distinct CDR3 sequences, roughly 59% of them seen just once. This receptor was taken from a man aged 18 to 30 in good health. The sequencing sample was made of blood. V and J are TRBV20-1 and TRBJ2-4; no clear D. The DNA end lines up better with TRBJ2-7; the J call may be wrong. CDR3 in DNA: TGCAGTGCGTGGCTCCAGTGGGGCGAGCAGTACTTC. It specifies CSAWLQWGEQYF.